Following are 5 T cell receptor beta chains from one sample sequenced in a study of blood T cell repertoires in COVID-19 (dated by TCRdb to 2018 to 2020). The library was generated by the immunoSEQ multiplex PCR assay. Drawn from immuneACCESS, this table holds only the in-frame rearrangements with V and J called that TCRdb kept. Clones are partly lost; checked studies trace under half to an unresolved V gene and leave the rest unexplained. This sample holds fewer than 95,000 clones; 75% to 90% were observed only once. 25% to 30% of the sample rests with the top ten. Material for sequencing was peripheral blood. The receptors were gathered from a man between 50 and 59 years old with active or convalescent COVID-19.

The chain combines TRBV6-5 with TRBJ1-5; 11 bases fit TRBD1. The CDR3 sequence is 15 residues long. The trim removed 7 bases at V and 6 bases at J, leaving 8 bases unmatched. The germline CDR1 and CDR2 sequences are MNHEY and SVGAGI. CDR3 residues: CASNPGTGGSQPQHF. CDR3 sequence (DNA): TGTGCCAGCAATCCCGGGACAGGGGGGAGTCAGCCCCAGCATTTT.

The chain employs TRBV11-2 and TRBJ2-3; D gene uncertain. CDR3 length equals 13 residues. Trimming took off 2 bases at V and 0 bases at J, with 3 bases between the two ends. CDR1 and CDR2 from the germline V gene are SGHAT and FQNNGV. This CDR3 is CASSLLSTDTQYF. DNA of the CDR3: TGTGCCAGCAGCTTACTTAGCACAGATACGCAGTATTTT.

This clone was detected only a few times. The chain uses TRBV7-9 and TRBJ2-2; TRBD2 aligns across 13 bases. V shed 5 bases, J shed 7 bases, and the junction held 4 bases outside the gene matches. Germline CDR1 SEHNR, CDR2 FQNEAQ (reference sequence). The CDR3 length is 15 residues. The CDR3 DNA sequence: TGTGCCAGCAGCCTACGGACTAGCGGGAGCGGGGAGCTGTTTTTT. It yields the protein CASSLRTSGSGELFF.

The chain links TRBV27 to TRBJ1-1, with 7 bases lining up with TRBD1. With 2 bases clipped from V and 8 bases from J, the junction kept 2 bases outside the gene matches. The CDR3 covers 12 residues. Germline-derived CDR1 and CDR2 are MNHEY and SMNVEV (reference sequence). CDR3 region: CASSLRGREAFF. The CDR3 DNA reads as TGTGCCAGCAGTTTAAGGGGGCGGGAAGCTTTCTTT.

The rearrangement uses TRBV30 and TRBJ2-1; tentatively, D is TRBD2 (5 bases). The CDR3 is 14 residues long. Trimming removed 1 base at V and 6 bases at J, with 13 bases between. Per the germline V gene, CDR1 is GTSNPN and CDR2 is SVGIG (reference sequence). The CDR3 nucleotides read TGTGCCTGGAGTGCAACCGACTATTTCAATGAGCAGTTCTTC. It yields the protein CAWSATDYFNEQFF.